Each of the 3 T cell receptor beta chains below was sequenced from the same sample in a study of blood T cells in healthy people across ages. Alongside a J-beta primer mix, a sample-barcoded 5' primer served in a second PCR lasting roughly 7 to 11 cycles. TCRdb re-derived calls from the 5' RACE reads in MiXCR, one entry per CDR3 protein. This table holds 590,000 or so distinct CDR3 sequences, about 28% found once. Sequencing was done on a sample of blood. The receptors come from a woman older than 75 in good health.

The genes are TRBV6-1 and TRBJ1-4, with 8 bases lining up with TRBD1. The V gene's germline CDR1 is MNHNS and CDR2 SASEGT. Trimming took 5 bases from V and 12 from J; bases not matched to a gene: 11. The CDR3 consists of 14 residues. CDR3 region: CASSPTETGVELFF. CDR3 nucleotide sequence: TGTGCCAGCAGTCCTACCGAGACAGGGGTTGAACTGTTTTTT.

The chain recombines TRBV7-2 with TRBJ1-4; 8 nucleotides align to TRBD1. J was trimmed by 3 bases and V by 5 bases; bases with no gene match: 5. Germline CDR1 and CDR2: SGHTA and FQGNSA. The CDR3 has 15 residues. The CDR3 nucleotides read TGTGCCAGCAGCCCCTGGACAGGGCCTAATGAAAAACTGTTTTTT. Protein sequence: CASSPWTGPNEKLFF.

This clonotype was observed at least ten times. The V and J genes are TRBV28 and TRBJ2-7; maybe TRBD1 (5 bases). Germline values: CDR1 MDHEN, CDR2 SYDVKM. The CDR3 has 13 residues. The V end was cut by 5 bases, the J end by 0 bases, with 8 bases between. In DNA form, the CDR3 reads TGTGCCAGCAGTATAGACAGCTCCTACGAGCAGTACTTC. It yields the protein CASSIDSSYEQYF.